The 11 T cell receptor beta chains below were found in one sample sequenced in a study of post-analysis software for immune sequencing data. Regarding the study as a whole: The study found TRBV5-6, TRBV5-1 and TRBV20-1 among 5 or 6 TRBV segments more frequent in patients than controls.

The antigens of these receptors remain unknown. Built from TCR beta cDNA, the libraries had unique molecular identifiers in them. In TCRdb, the PCR reads were re-called with MiXCR into one record per CDR3 protein. The sample consists of about 820,000 distinct CDR3 sequences, approximately 53% of them appearing once. The sequenced sample was blood. The receptors derive from a girl aged 10 to 17 with multiple sclerosis.

This clonotype turned up a few times. This chain uses TRBV20-1 with TRBJ2-1; maybe TRBD2 (5 bases). The CDR3 totals 15 residues. In germline, CDR1 is DFQATT, CDR2 SNEGSKA (reference sequence). Trimming removed 4 bases at V and 3 bases at J, with 16 bases between. CDR3 sequence reads: CSATSRRAVYNEQFF. In nucleotides, the CDR3 is TGCAGTGCTACTAGCCGGCGGGCAGTCTACAATGAGCAGTTCTTC.

As to this clonotype: Its ends do not fully match the called genes, so a read error is possible. The V call is TRBV6-1, the J call TRBJ1-2; D perhaps matches TRBD1 (5 bases). The CDR3 runs 18 residues. The germline CDR1 and CDR2 sequences are MNHNS and SASEGT. The CDR3 here is CTSSEALQGTSSNYGYTF. As DNA, the CDR3 is TGTACCAGCAGTGAAGCGCTTCAGGGAACCTCCTCTAACTATGGCTACACCTTC.

In DNA, the CDR3 is TGCAGTGCAACGGACGCCACAGATACGCAGTATTTT. It encodes CSATDATDTQYF. The V gene is TRBV20-1, the J gene TRBJ2-3; D is undetermined. Germline CDR1 and CDR2: DFQATT and SNEGSKA (reference sequence). V was pared by 6 bases and J by 2 bases, with 9 bases between. The CDR3 has 12 residues.

The chain joins TRBV5-1 to TRBJ2-4; 7 bases match TRBD1. The V and J ends lost 3 bases and 8 bases, in that order; junction bases with no gene match: 8. The CDR3 loop spans 14 amino acids. CDR1 and CDR2 from the germline V gene are SGHRS and YFSETQ. The CDR3 DNA is TGCGCCAGCAGCTCCTCACAGGGGATGGACATTCAGTACTTC. This encodes CASSSSQGMDIQYF.

This clonotype was detected a few times. J is TRBJ2-7 and V is TRBV12-3 or TRBV12-4; D unresolved. The CDR3 loop spans 13 amino acids. V was clipped by 3 bases and J by 1 base, with 7 bases between them. In DNA form, the CDR3 reads TGTGCCAGCAGTTTTGGTGAATCCTACGAGCAGTACTTC. It specifies CASSFGESYEQYF.

V is TRBV7-9 and J is TRBJ1-1; D unresolved. V was trimmed by 0 bases and J by 7 bases, leaving 6 bases between them. CDR3 length: 12 residues. CDR1 SEHNR and CDR2 FQNEAQ come from the germline V gene (reference sequence). In DNA form, the CDR3 reads TGTGCCAGCAGCTTAGCCGGTTTTGAAGCTTTCTTT. It translates to CASSLAGFEAFF.

The chain couples TRBV15 to TRBJ2-1, with D perhaps matching TRBD1 (7 bases). The CDR3 consists of 13 residues. Trimming left V 1 base short and J 8 bases short, with 9 bases between. The V gene's germline CDR1 is LNHNV and CDR2 YYDKDF (reference sequence). The DNA for the CDR3 is TGTGCCACCAGCAGAGGCAGGGGGGATGAGCAGTTCTTC. This sequence encodes CATSRGRGDEQFF.

This chain connects TRBV6-1 to TRBJ2-5; 8 bases agree with TRBD2. The germline gives CDR1 MNHNS, CDR2 SASEGT. The V and J ends lost 6 bases and 4 bases, in that order; junction bases with no gene match: 16. The CDR3 consists of 17 residues. CDR3 region: CASRTGRVFVGLETQYF. CDR3 nucleotide sequence: TGTGCCAGCAGGACCGGGAGGGTGTTCGTGGGCCTAGAGACCCAGTACTTC.

This clonotype was detected only a few times. The chain combines TRBV29-1 with TRBJ2-1; D is undetermined. This CDR3 region has 12 residues. The germline CDR1 and CDR2 sequences are SQVTM and ANQGSEA. Deletions cut 4 bases from V and 2 bases from J, with 6 bases between. CDR3 loop: CSVARAYNEQFF. The CDR3 DNA sequence: TGCAGCGTTGCAAGAGCCTACAATGAGCAGTTCTTC.

The chain couples TRBV7-3 to TRBJ2-3; 9 positions agree with TRBD2. V dropped 5 bases and J dropped 0; count of bases not matched to a gene: 6. CDR1 and CDR2 (germline): SGHTA, FQGTGA. This CDR3 comprises 16 residues. Here the CDR3 reads CASSPGLARSTDTQYF. The CDR3 region has the DNA TGTGCCAGCAGCCCCGGACTAGCGCGAAGCACAGATACGCAGTATTTT.

This clonotype was observed a few times. CDR3 protein: CATSRDAGAGGPVEQFF. The CDR3 nucleotides are TGTGCCACCAGCAGAGATGCTGGAGCGGGAGGCCCTGTCGAGCAGTTCTTC. The V gene is TRBV15, the J gene TRBJ2-1, with 9 bases lining up with TRBD2. The trim removed 0 bases at V and 10 bases at J, leaving 13 bases unmatched. CDR3 length: 17 residues. CDR1 LNHNV and CDR2 YYDKDF come from the germline V gene (reference sequence).